A single sample gave rise to the 14 T cell receptor beta chains below, sequenced in a study of cytomegalovirus exposure and HLA in healthy donors. The PCR contained 60 Vbeta and 13 Jbeta primers. Repertoires were generated with immunoSEQ multiplex PCR, while TCRdb's copy carries only in-frame clones and drops some. The sample lists under 150,000 clones, 70% to 85% occurring once. The specimen sequenced was PBMCs. The source is a man under 40 in good health and CMV-seropositive.

Points on this clone: The same CDR3 also results from other DNA sequences found in this sample. V gene TRBV5-1 combines with J gene TRBJ2-5; D gene uncertain. The germline gives CDR1 SGHRS, CDR2 YFSETQ. V gave up 4 bases and J gave up 0 bases, with 4 bases separating them. There are 12 residues in the CDR3. CDR3 nucleotides: TGCGCCAGCAGCCAGAACCAAGAGACCCAGTACTTC. It specifies CASSQNQETQYF.

This clone has only a few counts. This chain uses TRBV29-1 with TRBJ2-1; TRBD1 matches 7 bases. CDR3 length equals 13 residues. With V trimmed by 7 bases and J by 1 base, 4 bases remained unmatched. From germline, CDR1 is SQVTM and CDR2 ANQGSEA. In nucleotides, the CDR3 is TGCAGCGCGTACAGGGGATCCTACAATGAGCAGTTCTTC. It is translated as CSAYRGSYNEQFF.

The chain links TRBV2 to TRBJ1-4; TRBD1 might be the D (5 bases). Germline lookup yields CDR1 SNHLY and CDR2 FYNNEI. V was pared by 5 bases and J by 1 base, with 11 bases between. This CDR3 spans 15 amino acids. The CDR3 reads CASSRLQGTNEKLFF. The CDR3 DNA sequence: TGTGCCAGCAGTCGACTTCAGGGAACTAATGAAAAACTGTTTTTT.

As for this clone: Other DNA sequences of this sample code for an identical CDR3. The V call is TRBV27, the J call TRBJ2-1, with D unresolved. V was cut by 6 bases and J by 0 bases, with 6 bases left in between. The germline gives CDR1 MNHEY, CDR2 SMNVEV (reference sequence). The CDR3 runs to 13 residues. The CDR3 sequence: CASSLSSYNEQFF. DNA for the CDR3: TGTGCCAGCAGCCTGAGCTCCTACAATGAGCAGTTCTTC.

This CDR3 reads CASSSDRGQNNEQFF. The CDR3 DNA is TGTGCCAGCAGTTCGGACAGGGGGCAAAACAATGAGCAGTTCTTC. The chain joins TRBV28 to TRBJ2-1; 11 bases agree with TRBD1. J gave up 5 bases and V 4 bases, and 4 bases lay outside the gene matches. Germline CDR1 MDHEN, CDR2 SYDVKM. This CDR3 region has 15 residues. Using reference TRBV28 and TRBJ2-1 for the parts outside the CDR3, the full variable domain is DVKVTQSSRYLVKRTGEKVFLECVQDMDHENMFWYRQDPGLGLRLIYFSYDVKMKEKGDIPEGYSVSREKKERFSLILESASTNQTSMYLCASSSDRGQNNEQFFGPGTRLTVL.

V and J are TRBV5-5 and TRBJ2-3, with 10 bases aligning to TRBD1. The CDR3 has 15 residues. CDR1 is SGHKS, CDR2 YYEKEE, per germline (reference sequence). The V segment lost 4 bases and the J segment 2 bases; nucleotides outside the gene matches: 4. In DNA, the CDR3 is TGTGCCAGCAGCCCGGGACAGGGGCTCACAGATACGCAGTATTTT. Its protein is CASSPGQGLTDTQYF. Full variable domain (rest looked up from reference TRBV5-5 and TRBJ2-3): DAGVTQSPTHLIKTRGQQVTLRCSPISGHKSVSWYQQVLGQGPQFIFQYYEKEERGRGNFPDRFSARQFPNYSSELNVNALLLGDSALYLCASSPGQGLTDTQYFGPGTRLTVL.

This clone was picked up one time. The chain is built from TRBV11-2 and TRBJ1-1; D possibly corresponds to TRBD1 (5 bases). The germline gives CDR1 SGHAT, CDR2 FQNNGV. Trimming removed 7 bases at V and 5 bases at J, with 17 bases between. The CDR3 spans 14 residues. This CDR3 is CASTPTPGYTEAFF. In DNA form, the CDR3 reads TGTGCCAGCACTCCGACTCCAGGGTATACTGAAGCTTTCTTT.

The V gene is TRBV28, the J gene TRBJ2-3, with D possibly matching TRBD2 (5 bases). V lost 8 bases to trimming and J lost 4 bases, with 13 bases between them. This CDR3 contains 13 residues. Germline V lookup: CDR1 MDHEN, CDR2 SYDVKM. CDR3 region: CASARGPADTQYF. CDR3 bases: TGTGCCAGCGCGCGAGGGCCGGCAGATACGCAGTATTTT.

As to this clone: Other DNA sequences in this specimen translate into the identical CDR3. The J gene is TRBJ2-5, the V gene TRBV5-4; a weak D match, TRBD1 (6 bases). The germline CDR1 and CDR2 sequences are SGHNT and YYREEE (reference sequence). V shed 4 bases and J shed 2 bases, with 9 bases lying between them. This CDR3 region has 13 residues. The CDR3 spells CASSLGQQETQYF. The CDR3 nucleotides read TGTGCCAGCAGCCTAGGACAGCAAGAGACCCAGTACTTC. The full variable domain, with the rest looked up from reference TRBV5-4 and TRBJ2-5, is ETGVTQSPTHLIKTRGQQVTLRCSSQSGHNTVSWYQQALGQGPQFIFQYYREEENGRGNFPPRFSGLQFPNYSSELNVNALELDDSALYLCASSLGQQETQYFGPGTRLLVL.

The chain employs TRBV5-1 and TRBJ1-2; no clear D gene. The V gene's germline CDR1 is SGHRS and CDR2 YFSETQ. V was cut by 0 bases and J by 8 bases, with 17 bases left in between. The CDR3 length is 15 residues. The CDR3 reads CASSLVEDPLRGYTF. For the CDR3, the DNA is TGCGCCAGCAGCTTGGTAGAGGATCCACTCAGAGGCTACACCTTC.

This clone appeared a few times. The genes are TRBV18 and TRBJ1-1; D is unresolved. V was pared by 0 bases and J by 1 base, with 6 bases between. The CDR3 runs 14 residues. The V gene's germline CDR1 is KGHSH and CDR2 LQKENI. CDR3 residues: CASSPPYGNTEAFF. Here the CDR3 DNA reads TGTGCCAGCTCACCACCATACGGGAACACTGAAGCTTTCTTT.

With respect to this clone: Sequence at one end of the junction differs from germline and may be a read error. Other DNA sequences in this sample translate to the same CDR3. DNA of the CDR3: TGTGCCACCAGCAGAGTGGTCGGCAGGGGCTATAATTCCCCCCTCCACTTT. It is translated as CATSRVVGRGYNSPLHF. The chain carries TRBV15 and TRBJ1-6; tentatively, D is TRBD1 (6 bases). The CDR3 extends over 17 amino acids. Germline V gives CDR1 LNHNV, CDR2 YYDKDF (reference sequence). The entire variable domain, with the rest obtained from reference TRBV15 and TRBJ1-6, is as follows: DAMVIQNPRYQVTQFGKPVTLSCSQTLNHNVMYWYQQKSSQAPKLLFHYYDKDFNNEADTPDNFQSRRPNTSFCFLDIRSPGLGDTAMYLCATSRVVGRGYNSPLHFGNGTRLTVT.

The chain joins TRBV5-1 to TRBJ2-5, with TRBD1 identical over 8 bases. In germline, CDR1 is SGHRS, CDR2 YFSETQ. The CDR3 is 13 amino acids. J gave up 5 bases and V 0 bases, and 0 bases lay outside the gene matches. The CDR3 protein is CASSLGQGETQYF. CDR3 in DNA: TGCGCCAGCAGCTTGGGACAGGGGGAGACCCAGTACTTC.

The rearrangement uses TRBV13 and TRBJ2-1; TRBD2 matches at 8 bases. CDR3 size: 15 residues. CDR1 and CDR2 from the germline V gene are PRHDT and FYEKMQ (reference sequence). V lost 3 bases to trimming and J lost 12 bases; unmatched junction nucleotides: 13. CDR3 protein: CASSFVFDAGGTQFF. The CDR3 bases are TGTGCCAGCAGCTTTGTATTCGATGCGGGGGGTACGCAGTTCTTC.